The 9 T cell receptor beta chains below all came from one sample that was sequenced in a study of T cell repertoires in cytomegalovirus infection. Their cognate antigens are unknown. TCRdb analysed the reads with MiXCR anew, one entry per CDR3 protein. This table holds a few hundred thousand distinct CDR3 sequences, around two fifths found once. Sequencing was performed on cultured PBMCs, taken from culture after CMV antigen stimulation. Receptors were obtained from a human donor in good health (CMV status not recorded). Some clones in this sample may be carry-over from other donors' samples.

The rearrangement links TRBV20-1 to TRBJ1-2; no clear D. The CDR3 runs to 15 residues. Trimming took 0 bases from V and 2 from J, leaving 13 bases between them. The V gene's germline CDR1 is DFQATT and CDR2 SNEGSKA (reference sequence). The CDR3 loop reads CSARDAGSGNYGYTF. The CDR3 DNA reads as TGCAGTGCTAGAGATGCAGGATCCGGAAACTATGGCTACACCTTC.

This clonotype showed up many times. This chain links TRBV4-2 with TRBJ2-5, with 12 bases matching TRBD2. The CDR3 covers 18 residues. After removal of 0 bases from V and 7 bases from J, the junction contained 12 bases not matched to a gene. Germline V CDR1 and CDR2: LGHNA, YNFKEQ. CDR3 residues: CASSQDWLAGGTRVTQYF. The CDR3 DNA follows: TGTGCCAGCAGCCAAGATTGGCTAGCGGGGGGGACTCGCGTGACCCAGTACTTC.

This clonotype appeared many times. The rearrangement uses TRBV4-3 and TRBJ2-1, with D tentatively TRBD2 (6 bases). V lost 4 bases to trimming and J lost 7 bases, with 14 bases between them. CDR1 and CDR2 (germline): LGHNA, YSLEER. This CDR3 contains 14 residues. CDR3 amino acids: CASSPAGLGNEQFF. As DNA, the CDR3 is TGCGCCAGCAGCCCGGCGGGGTTGGGGAATGAGCAGTTCTTC.

This clonotype was observed once. V and J are TRBV5-1 and TRBJ2-3; 16 bases are a match to TRBD2. V trimming: 2 bases; J trimming: 0 bases; junction bases outside the gene matches: 3. This CDR3 comprises 18 residues. The germline CDR1 and CDR2 sequences are SGHRS and YFSETQ. The CDR3 spells CASSLGGLAGGSTDTQYF. In DNA form, the CDR3 reads TGCGCCAGCAGCTTAGGGGGACTAGCGGGGGGGAGCACAGATACGCAGTATTTT.

This clonotype was seen a handful of times. The genes are TRBV6-2 or TRBV6-3 and TRBJ2-7, with 14 bases matching TRBD2. Unmatched junction bases numbered 10, after V lost 2 bases and J lost 4 bases. The CDR3 sequence is 18 residues long. Germline values: CDR1 MNHEY, CDR2 SVGEGT. CDR3 nucleotides: TGTGCCAGCAGTTACCTCGGGACTAGCGGGAGTCTTCTTTACGAGCAGTACTTC. Translating gives CASSYLGTSGSLLYEQYF.

The chain couples TRBV29-1 to TRBJ1-2; D gene ambiguous. Germline assignment: CDR1 SQVTM and CDR2 ANQGSEA. The V and J ends lost 6 bases and 9 bases respectively, with 20 bases between them. This CDR3 has 13 amino acids. CDR3 sequence: CSVRKAASNSYTF. DNA of the CDR3: TGCAGCGTCCGTAAAGCGGCGAGCAACAGCTACACCTTC.

The chain combines TRBV12-3 or TRBV12-4 with TRBJ2-7, with D unclear. Trimming stripped 6 bases from V and 2 bases from J, with 11 bases between. The CDR3 is 13 residues long. CDR3: CASSQEYTYEQYF. The CDR3 bases are TGTGCCAGCAGCCAAGAGTATACCTACGAGCAGTACTTC.

This clonotype came up a few times. The chain couples TRBV5-5 to TRBJ1-2; 8 bases match TRBD1. The CDR3 is 14 amino acids. Unmatched junction bases numbered 5, after V lost 5 bases and J lost 2 bases. Germline V gene data show CDR1 as SGHKS and CDR2 as YYEKEE (reference sequence). Here the CDR3 reads CASRRPGGNYGYTF. CDR3 coding DNA: TGTGCCAGCAGACGGCCAGGGGGCAACTATGGCTACACCTTC.

The chain recombines TRBV2 with TRBJ2-3, with unresolved D. The germline gives CDR1 SNHLY, CDR2 FYNNEI. The CDR3 sequence is 14 residues long. V was clipped by 8 bases and J by 3 bases, with 15 bases between them. CDR3 nucleotide sequence: TGTGCCAGCGGCCCGGCCCCGCTGACAGATACGCAGTATTTT. Amino acids: CASGPAPLTDTQYF.